This is a list of T cell receptor beta chains from one sample in a study of blood T cell repertoires in COVID-19. The repertoire was sequenced with immunoSEQ multiplex PCR; TCRdb's copy has only in-frame clones and lacks some. The sample yields around 180,000 clones, nearly 90% seen once. The specimen was PBMCs or T cells enriched from blood (not recorded which). All receptors derive from a woman aged 35 to 49 with acute COVID-19. CDR3s include the opening cysteine and the closing phenylalanine or tryptophan. Each record gives: clone size, J gene, D gene, V gene, CDR3 DNA, CDR3 protein. D genes are given only for firm matches. Clone sizes are given selectively: once, few, many, or a class where the clone is expanded.

clone size: few; J gene: TRBJ1-2; D gene: TRBD1; V gene: TRBV6-5; CDR3 DNA: TGTGCCAGCAGGCGGGACAGGGGCAATGGCTACACCTTC; CDR3 protein: CASRRDRGNGYTF
clone size: .; J gene: TRBJ2-2; D gene: TRBD2; V gene: TRBV5-1; CDR3 DNA: TGCGCCAGCAGCCACGGGGAGGGGTCCGGGGAGCTGTTTTTT; CDR3 protein: CASSHGEGSGELFF
clone size: .; J gene: TRBJ2-7; D gene: TRBD1; V gene: TRBV28; CDR3 DNA: TGTGCCAGCAGTTTTAGGGCCCGGGACAGGGGGGTCGGAGAGCAGTACTTC; CDR3 protein: CASSFRARDRGVGEQYF
clone size: .; J gene: TRBJ1-4; D gene: .; V gene: TRBV4-1; CDR3 DNA: TGCGCCAGCAGCCAATTCTTCACGGCTAATGAAAAACTGTTTTTT; CDR3 protein: CASSQFFTANEKLFF
clone size: .; J gene: TRBJ2-2; D gene: .; V gene: TRBV2; CDR3 DNA: TGTGCCAGCAGTGAATCTGGAGGCACCGGGGAGCTGTTTTTT; CDR3 protein: CASSESGGTGELFF
clone size: few; J gene: TRBJ1-1; D gene: TRBD1; V gene: TRBV2; CDR3 DNA: TGTGCCAGCAGTCGGACAGGTCCCGCTGAAGCTTTCTTT; CDR3 protein: CASSRTGPAEAFF
clone size: .; J gene: TRBJ2-7; D gene: TRBD2; V gene: TRBV5-5; CDR3 DNA: TGTGCCAGCAGCTTGGGGCCTAGCGGGGGGCCTACCTACGAGCAGTACTTC; CDR3 protein: CASSLGPSGGPTYEQYF
clone size: once; J gene: TRBJ1-1; D gene: .; V gene: TRBV30; CDR3 DNA: TGTGCCTGGAGTCCGTGGGATGGGGGGAAGACGAAAGCTTTCTTT; CDR3 protein: CAWSPWDGGKTKAFF
clone size: .; J gene: TRBJ1-5; D gene: TRBD1; V gene: TRBV7-2; CDR3 DNA: TGTGCCAGCAGCCCCACAGGGGTGGGGCAGCCCCAGCATTTT; CDR3 protein: CASSPTGVGQPQHF
clone size: once; J gene: TRBJ1-1; D gene: TRBD1; V gene: TRBV6-2/TRBV6-3; CDR3 DNA: TGTGCCAGCAGTTGGACAGGGGATCGAGCTTTCTTT; CDR3 protein: CASSWTGDRAFF
clone size: .; J gene: TRBJ2-3; D gene: TRBD1; V gene: TRBV5-1; CDR3 DNA: TGCGCCAGCAGCTCCCGGGACAGGAGCACAGATACGCAGTATTTT; CDR3 protein: CASSSRDRSTDTQYF
clone size: few; J gene: TRBJ2-4; D gene: .; V gene: TRBV1; CDR3 DNA: TGCACCAGCCTTGGCAGGGCGCTAGCCAAAAACATTCAGTACTTC; CDR3 protein: CTSLGRALAKNIQYF
clone size: .; J gene: TRBJ1-6; D gene: .; V gene: TRBV21-1; CDR3 DNA: .; CDR3 protein: CASSKALFGVAAGADNSPLHF
clone size: .; J gene: TRBJ2-3; D gene: .; V gene: TRBV9; CDR3 DNA: TGTGCCAGCAGCGTAGTTCCCGGCACAGATACGCAGTATTTT; CDR3 protein: CASSVVPGTDTQYF
clone size: .; J gene: TRBJ2-6; D gene: .; V gene: TRBV7-9; CDR3 DNA: TGTGCCAGCAGCTCCCGGGGTAGCGGAAGCTCTGGGGCCAACGTCCTGACTTTC; CDR3 protein: CASSSRGSGSSGANVLTF
clone size: .; J gene: TRBJ2-1; D gene: TRBD1; V gene: TRBV6-2/TRBV6-3; CDR3 DNA: TGTGCCAGCAGTACGTTGGGACAGGTTATCTACAATGAGCAGTTCTTC; CDR3 protein: CASSTLGQVIYNEQFF
clone size: .; J gene: TRBJ2-2; D gene: TRBD1; V gene: TRBV7-6; CDR3 DNA: TGTGCCAGCAGCTTAGGGACAGGGGTGGACACCGGGGAGCTGTTTTTT; CDR3 protein: CASSLGTGVDTGELFF
clone size: .; J gene: TRBJ1-2; D gene: .; V gene: TRBV6-5; CDR3 DNA: TGTGCCAGCACGGGACAAAACTATGGCTACACCTTC; CDR3 protein: CASTGQNYGYTF
clone size: few; J gene: TRBJ1-6; D gene: .; V gene: TRBV5-4; CDR3 DNA: TGTGCCAGCAGCGCCCGACAGGATACTGGTTCACCCCTCCACTTT; CDR3 protein: CASSARQDTGSPLHF
clone size: .; J gene: TRBJ1-6; D gene: .; V gene: TRBV18; CDR3 DNA: TGTGCCAGCTCACCAAAGGGGGATACTTCACCCCTCCACTTT; CDR3 protein: CASSPKGDTSPLHF
clone size: .; J gene: TRBJ2-1; D gene: TRBD2; V gene: TRBV30; CDR3 DNA: TGTGCCTGGGCGACTAGCGGGGGGGCCCGAGAGCAGTTCTTC; CDR3 protein: CAWATSGGAREQFF
clone size: once; J gene: TRBJ2-3; D gene: .; V gene: TRBV5-4; CDR3 DNA: TGTGCCAGCAGCGAGGGGGGGCCATCGACAGATACGCAGTATTTT; CDR3 protein: CASSEGGPSTDTQYF